This is a list of T cell receptor beta chains from one sample in a study of T-cell reconstitution after alpha-beta-depleted transplantation in children. Via MiXCR, TCRdb re-called the PCR reads, giving one row per CDR3 protein. This table has about 240,000 distinct CDR3 sequences, under 30% appearing once. The source was PBMCs, collected before TCRalphabeta/CD19-depleted stem cell transplant. The receptors derive from a girl aged 2 to 10 with Fanconi anemia, due to receive a stem cell transplant. The CDR3 runs from the conserved cysteine through the conserved F or W. Each record gives: D gene, clone size, J gene, V gene, CDR3 DNA, CDR3 protein. The D gene is left open where the match is weak. Only some rows state a clone size, as once, few, many or a class for expanded clones.

TRBD2	many	TRBJ2-1	TRBV6-1	TGTGCCAGCAAGGGGCGGGGGTCCTACAATGAGCAGTTCTTC	CASKGRGSYNEQFF
NA	NA	TRBJ2-1	TRBV6-4	TGTGCCAGCAGTGAAGGAGTGGCGGGATACAATGAGCAGTTCTTC	CASSEGVAGYNEQFF
TRBD2	many	TRBJ2-3	TRBV28	TGTGCCAGCAGTTTCCCGTCCCCACTAGCGTCAACAGATACGCAGTATTTT	CASSFPSPLASTDTQYF
TRBD2	NA	TRBJ2-5	TRBV6-5	TGTGCCAGCAGTTACTCGGGGACTAGCGAGACCCAGTACTTC	CASSYSGTSETQYF
NA	NA	TRBJ1-5	TRBV18	TGTGCCAGCTCCACCGGGGGACAGCCCCAGCATTTT	CASSTGGQPQHF
NA	few	TRBJ2-5	TRBV21-1	TGTGCCAGCAGCAAAGTTCGGACAGGGCAAAAGACCCAGTACTTC	CASSKVRTGQKTQYF
NA	few	TRBJ2-7	TRBV18	TGTGCCAGCTCACCAAGCAGGGGTTCCTACGAGCAGTACTTC	CASSPSRGSYEQYF
NA	many	TRBJ2-6	TRBV27	TGTGCCAGCAGTTTAAGGCGGGGACAGCCTTTCTCTGGGGCCAACGTCCTGACTTTC	CASSLRRGQPFSGANVLTF
NA	NA	TRBJ2-1	TRBV12-3/TRBV12-4	TGTGCCAGCAGTTTATTTGTCCTCTGGGGGGACTACAATGAGCAGTTCTTC	CASSLFVLWGDYNEQFF
NA	many	TRBJ2-5	TRBV15	TGTGCCACCAGCAGAGATCGGTGGCAAGAGACCCAGTACTTC	CATSRDRWQETQYF
NA	many	TRBJ2-4	TRBV20-1	TGCAGTGCTAGCTATGGGAGCGAGAGCATTCAGTACTTC	CSASYGSESIQYF
NA	many	TRBJ2-5	TRBV29-1	TGCAGCGTTGTACCAGGGGAAGAGACCCAGTACTTC	CSVVPGEETQYF
TRBD1	few	TRBJ2-1	TRBV29-1	TGCAGCGCCTTACTCCGGGACAGGTCCTACAATGAGCAGTTCTTC	CSALLRDRSYNEQFF
NA	NA	TRBJ2-7	TRBV20-1	TGCAGTGCTTCCCCGCAGACCTACGAGCAGTACTTC	CSASPQTYEQYF
TRBD2	NA	TRBJ2-7	TRBV5-1	TGCGCCAGCAGCTTGGAGACTAGCGGGGTACACGAGCAGTACTTC	CASSLETSGVHEQYF
NA	few	TRBJ2-5	TRBV27	TGTGCCAGCAGTCCCGGGACAAGGGGTGAGACCCAGTACTTC	CASSPGTRGETQYF
TRBD2	many	TRBJ2-1	TRBV20-1	TGCAGAGCAGGTGGACTAGCGGGAGTTCAGGATGAGCAGTTCTTC	CRAGGLAGVQDEQFF
NA	NA	TRBJ1-2	TRBV29-1	TGCAGCGTTGTCCGGGGGCTCTATGGCTACACCTTC	CSVVRGLYGYTF
NA	NA	TRBJ2-7	TRBV10-1	TGCGCCAGCAGTGATAGTTGGGACGAGCAGTACTTC	CASSDSWDEQYF
NA	many	TRBJ2-7	TRBV2	TGTGCCAGCAGTGAAGCTAACTGGACCTACGAGCAGTACTTC	CASSEANWTYEQYF
NA	NA	TRBJ2-3	TRBV20-1	TGCAGTGCTAGAGATGTCGGGGGCCCAGATACGCAGTATTTT	CSARDVGGPDTQYF
TRBD2	many	TRBJ2-7	TRBV27	TGTGCCAGCAGTTTGACTAGCGCCGCCTACGAGCAGTACTTC	CASSLTSAAYEQYF